What follows are 14 T cell receptor beta chains derived from one specimen sequenced in a study of identical twins. TCRdb reprocessed the 5' RACE reads via MiXCR and lists one record per CDR3 protein. This sample carries some 730,000 distinct CDR3 sequences, over 15% of them seen once, and the ten largest clones take about an eighth. These same data were also listed under a study on T cells expressing NK-cell markers.

The specimen was PBMCs. These TCRs come from a woman aged 18-35 years in good health.

This rearrangement joins TRBV5-1 to TRBJ1-4; perhaps TRBD1 as D (6 bases). This CDR3 is built from 15 residues. V lost 0 bases, J lost 7 bases, and 13 bases lay in between. Germline values: CDR1 SGHRS, CDR2 YFSETQ. Here the CDR3 reads CASSLEGGLLEKLFF. The DNA of the CDR3 is TGCGCCAGCAGCTTGGAGGGGGGTCTACTTGAAAAACTGTTTTTT.

This clonotype has just a few counts. The chain employs TRBV12-3 or TRBV12-4 and TRBJ1-1; weak D call: TRBD1 (5 bases). V was cut by 3 bases and J by 6 bases, with 11 bases left in between. This CDR3 contains 13 residues. The CDR3 spells CASSFAGASEAFF. CDR3 DNA: TGTGCCAGCAGTTTCGCTGGGGCGTCTGAAGCTTTCTTT.

This chain links TRBV6-4 with TRBJ2-1; 12 bases line up with TRBD2. V lost 4 bases to trimming and J lost 6 bases; unmatched junction nucleotides: 7. Germline lookup yields CDR1 MRHNA and CDR2 SNTAGT. The CDR3 totals 16 residues. The chain's CDR3 is CASSGRTSGGPNEQFF. CDR3 nucleotides: TGTGCCAGCAGTGGACGCACTAGCGGGGGGCCCAATGAGCAGTTCTTC.

The sample holds a few counts of this clonotype. J is TRBJ2-1 and V is TRBV5-6; possible D gene TRBD2, 7 bases. The CDR3 extends over 16 amino acids. V was clipped by 2 bases and J by 4 bases, with 16 bases between them. Germline CDR1 is SGHDT and CDR2 is YYEEEE. DNA of the CDR3: TGTGCCAGCAGCTTCAGTAGGGGGGGCCCGTACAATGAGCAGTTCTTC. This codes for CASSFSRGGPYNEQFF.

The chain employs TRBV7-8 and TRBJ2-7; D gene ambiguous. The V end was cut by 1 base, the J end by 0 bases, with 10 bases between. The CDR3 length is 15 residues. Germline-derived CDR1 and CDR2 are SGHVS and FQNEAQ. For the CDR3, the DNA is TGTGCCAGCAGCTTAGAACCGCGAAGCTCCTACGAGCAGTACTTC. This translates into CASSLEPRSSYEQYF.

This rearrangement joins TRBV7-9 to TRBJ1-2, with D hard to call. V lost 8 bases, J lost 0 bases, and 7 bases lay in between. The CDR3 runs 12 residues. The germline V gene encodes CDR1 SEHNR and CDR2 FQNEAQ (reference sequence). DNA for the CDR3: TGTGCCAGCGAAGGATCTAACTATGGCTACACCTTC. Protein sequence: CASEGSNYGYTF. Full variable domain (remainder filled in from reference TRBV7-9 and TRBJ1-2): DTGVSQNPRHKITKRGQNVTFRCDPISEHNRLYWYRQTLGQGPEFLTYFQNEAQLEKSRLLSDRFSAERPKGSFSTLEIQRTEQGDSAMYLCASEGSNYGYTFGSGTRLTVV.

The J gene is TRBJ2-1, the V gene TRBV20-1; 8 bases fit TRBD2. Losses at the gene ends were 5 bases for V and 0 bases for J; bases not matched to a gene: 6. This CDR3 contains 15 residues. Germline CDR1 is DFQATT and CDR2 is SNEGSKA (reference sequence). CDR3 bases: TGCAGTGCTCACCGACTAGCGAGCTCCTACAATGAGCAGTTCTTC. Translated, it gives CSAHRLASSYNEQFF.

The table lists this clonotype with a count of one. V and J are TRBV7-9 and TRBJ2-1, with D unclear. The CDR3 covers 15 residues. Looked up from germline, CDR1 is SEHNR and CDR2 is FQNEAQ (reference sequence). Trimming cost V 7 bases and J 6 bases, with 19 bases left between them. DNA for the CDR3: TGTGCCAGCACCATCTCATCCAGCCCTCGCAATGAGCAGTTCTTC. Translated, it gives CASTISSSPRNEQFF. The full variable domain, its missing parts supplied by reference TRBV7-9 and TRBJ2-1, is DTGVSQNPRHKITKRGQNVTFRCDPISEHNRLYWYRQTLGQGPEFLTYFQNEAQLEKSRLLSDRFSAERPKGSFSTLEIQRTEQGDSAMYLCASTISSSPRNEQFFGPGTRLTVL.

The chain carries TRBV20-1 and TRBJ2-1, with D possibly being TRBD1 (6 bases). The CDR3 spans 12 residues. CDR1 and CDR2 (germline): DFQATT, SNEGSKA (reference sequence). The CDR3 DNA sequence: TGCAGAATACAGGGTCTCTACAATGAGCAGTTCTTC. Protein sequence: CRIQGLYNEQFF.

The chain recombines TRBV11-2 with TRBJ1-4, with D perhaps TRBD1 (6 bases). Trimming shortened V by 5 bases and J by 8 bases, and 27 bases separated the two germline ends. The CDR3 consists of 18 residues. Germline V CDR1 and CDR2: SGHAT, FQNNGV. The DNA for the CDR3 is TGTGCCAGCAGCCACCTGGGGGGGACACCCCCCAAAGGAGAAAAACTGTTTTTT. As protein: CASSHLGGTPPKGEKLFF.

This clonotype was seen more than once but under ten times. The chain couples TRBV7-9 to TRBJ2-7; D is perhaps TRBD2 (5 bases). V was cut by 5 bases and J by 7 bases, with 9 bases left in between. The CDR3 is 11 residues long. In germline, CDR1 is SEHNR, CDR2 FQNEAQ (reference sequence). This chain's CDR3 is CASSREREQYF. For the CDR3, the DNA is TGTGCCAGCAGCAGAGAGCGGGAGCAGTACTTC.

This clonotype was recorded many times. The chain couples TRBV6-2 or TRBV6-3 to TRBJ2-1; 8 bases are a match to TRBD2. The CDR3 is 17 residues long. V lost 4 bases and J lost 2; bases outside the gene matches: 10. The V gene's germline CDR1 is MNHEY and CDR2 SVGEGT. The CDR3 here is CASSLARTSFPYNEQFF. For the CDR3, the DNA is TGTGCCAGCAGTTTGGCCCGGACTAGCTTCCCCTACAATGAGCAGTTCTTC.

The genes are TRBV7-9 and TRBJ2-1, with a tentative D call TRBD1 (6 bases). The CDR3 covers 12 residues. Germline CDR1 is SEHNR and CDR2 is FQNEAQ (reference sequence). The V end lost 6 bases, the J end lost 8 bases, and 11 bases lay between the germline ends. DNA for the CDR3: TGTGCCAGCAGTGAACAGGGCTATGAGCAGTTCTTC. Residues: CASSEQGYEQFF.

The chain employs TRBV2 and TRBJ2-7; 12 nucleotides align to TRBD2. V lost 7 bases and J lost 3; bases outside the gene matches: 10. CDR1 SNHLY and CDR2 FYNNEI come from the germline V gene. The CDR3 spans 16 residues. CDR3 amino acids: CASKTQGLAGIYEQYF. The CDR3, as DNA: TGTGCCAGCAAGACGCAAGGACTAGCGGGGATCTACGAGCAGTACTTC.